The 29 T cell receptor beta chains given below trace back to one sample, sequenced in a study of blood T cells in healthy people across ages (dated by TCRdb to between 2014 and 2017). Library construction relied on 5' RACE. Sequencing relied on an Illumina HiSeq 2500. A second roughly 6 to 11 cycle PCR used a sample-barcoded 5' primer and a J-beta primer mix. TCRdb itself trimmed the public reads at Q25 with fastp, ran MiXCR and retained productive beta chains. Every entry covers one CDR3 protein and lists the most common genes and DNA from its rows. This sample lists just under 750,000 distinct CDR3 sequences; about a fifth were detected once. Jointly, the top ten make up around a fifth of the sample. Sequencing was done on a sample of blood. The receptors shown here come from a man between 65 and 85 years old in good health.

This clonotype was observed a handful of times. In nucleotides, the CDR3 is TGCGCCAGCAGCTTATCAGCGGGCATGAACACCGGGGAGCTGTTTTTT. Translation gives CASSLSAGMNTGELFF. The chain combines TRBV5-1 with TRBJ2-2, with a weak D call TRBD2 (6 bases). The V and J ends lost 2 bases and 1 base respectively, with 12 bases between them. This CDR3 has 16 amino acids. Germline V CDR1 and CDR2: SGHRS, YFSETQ.

This clonotype was observed a handful of times. This chain links TRBV2 with TRBJ2-5; D might be TRBD2 (6 bases). V dropped 5 bases and J dropped 1 base, with 17 bases sitting between them. The CDR3 runs to 16 residues. Germline V gene sequence: CDR1 SNHLY, CDR2 FYNNEI. In nucleotides, the CDR3 is TGTGCCAGCAGTTTTTCCGGCCTCGGGGGCCAAGAGACCCAGTACTTC. This gives the protein CASSFSGLGGQETQYF.

The table lists this clonotype with many counts. The V call is TRBV4-1, the J call TRBJ2-5, with D tentatively TRBD2 (6 bases). This CDR3 is built from 16 residues. V gave up 3 bases and J gave up 5 bases, with 19 bases separating them. Germline loops: CDR1 MGHRA, CDR2 YSYEKL. CDR3 bases: TGCGCCAGCAGCCAGCCGCCCGGGACTGTTCGCGAGACCCAGTACTTC. It specifies CASSQPPGTVRETQYF.

This chain uses TRBV7-2 with TRBJ1-2, with 10 bases fitting TRBD1. The V gene's germline CDR1 is SGHTA and CDR2 FQGNSA. The CDR3 is made up of 15 amino acids. V was pared by 1 base and J by 4 bases, with 3 bases of the junction left unmatched. CDR3 in amino acids: CASSLGGQGGYGYTF. The DNA for the CDR3 is TGTGCCAGCAGCTTAGGAGGACAGGGGGGCTATGGCTACACCTTC. Full variable domain (remainder filled in from reference TRBV7-2 and TRBJ1-2): GAGVSQSPSNKVTEKGKDVELRCDPISGHTALYWYRQSLGQGLEFLIYFQGNSAPDKSGLPSDRFSAERTGGSVSTLTIQRTQQEDSAVYLCASSLGGQGGYGYTFGSGTRLTVV.

Comments on this clonotype: The germline gene is not matched at one end of the junction; a read error may be the cause. The CDR3 loop reads CAISESAVNVQFF. For the CDR3, the DNA is TGTGCCATCAGTGAGTCTGCAGTAAATGTGCAGTTCTTC. This chain joins TRBV10-3 and TRBJ2-5; D is unclear. The end of the DNA is better explained by TRBJ2-1, so the J call may be wrong. The CDR3 spans 13 residues. The germline CDR1 and CDR2 sequences are ENHRY and SYGVKD.

This chain joins TRBV5-1 and TRBJ1-2; D is unclear. This CDR3 is 13 amino acids long. The germline V gene has CDR1 SGHRS and CDR2 YFSETQ. V lost 0 bases, J lost 4 bases, and 7 bases lay in between. CDR3 coding DNA: TGCGCCAGCAGCTTGGACCACAGCTATGGCTACACCTTC. Its protein is CASSLDHSYGYTF.

A few counts support this clonotype. The gene calls are TRBV12-3 or TRBV12-4 and TRBJ1-2; 10 bases align to TRBD1. The junction had 8 bases not matched to a gene; V was cut back by 3 bases and J by 7 bases. The CDR3 totals 15 residues. The chain's CDR3 is CASSFRGQGRIGYTF. The CDR3, as DNA: TGTGCCAGCAGTTTTAGGGGACAGGGGAGAATTGGCTACACCTTC.

The chain links TRBV7-9 to TRBJ1-1, with a tentative D call TRBD1 (5 bases). The CDR3 has 17 amino acids. With 1 base removed from V and 3 bases from J, the gap between germline ends came to 18 bases. Germline lookup yields CDR1 SEHNR and CDR2 FQNEAQ (reference sequence). The CDR3: CASSLEVQAGKYTEAFF. The CDR3 region has the DNA TGTGCCAGCAGCTTAGAAGTCCAGGCAGGGAAATACACTGAAGCTTTCTTT. Looking up the rest from reference TRBV7-9 and TRBJ1-1 gives the full variable domain: DTGVSQNPRHKITKRGQNVTFRCDPISEHNRLYWYRQTLGQGPEFLTYFQNEAQLEKSRLLSDRFSAERPKGSFSTLEIQRTEQGDSAMYLCASSLEVQAGKYTEAFFGQGTRLTVV.

This chain joins TRBV7-3 and TRBJ2-3; a weak D match, TRBD2 (6 bases). Germline values: CDR1 SGHTA, CDR2 FQGTGA. Trimming took off 1 base at V and 1 base at J, with 12 bases between the two ends. This CDR3 is built from 16 residues. The CDR3 protein is CASSLRRGVGTDTQYF. CDR3 nucleotide sequence: TGTGCCAGCAGCTTAAGGAGGGGCGTTGGCACAGATACGCAGTATTTT.

V is TRBV10-3 and J is TRBJ1-5; D may be TRBD1 (6 bases). This CDR3 has 16 amino acids. With 3 bases removed from V and 0 bases from J, the gap between germline ends came to 12 bases. Germline V CDR1 and CDR2: ENHRY, SYGVKD. For the CDR3, the DNA is TGTGCCATCAGTGACCAGGGACAAAATAGCAATCAGCCCCAGCATTTT. Amino acid sequence: CAISDQGQNSNQPQHF.

This chain connects TRBV6-1 to TRBJ2-2; D possibly matches TRBD1 or TRBD2 (5 bases each). The CDR3 has 17 residues. The V end lost 6 bases, the J end lost 0 bases, and 17 bases lay between the germline ends. Germline assignment: CDR1 MNHNS and CDR2 SASEGT. CDR3 amino acids: CASRSGTRIPNTGELFF. The DNA of the CDR3 is TGTGCCAGCAGGTCCGGGACCCGCATACCGAACACCGGGGAGCTGTTTTTT.

This chain joins TRBV6-6 and TRBJ2-1; weak D call: TRBD1 (5 bases). The closer fit of TRBJ2-5 to the DNA end suggests the J call may be wrong. CDR3 length: 15 amino acids. Germline loops: CDR1 MNHNY, CDR2 SVGAGI (reference sequence). For the CDR3, the DNA is TGTGCCAGCAGTTACTTCCAGGGCCTACGAGAGACCCAGTACTTC. This sequence encodes CASSYFQGLRETQYF.

The chain is built from TRBV16 and TRBJ1-2, with unresolved D. Between the trimmed V and J ends, which lost 0 bases and 6 bases, there was a span of 14 bases. Germline assignment: CDR1 KGHSY and CDR2 FQNENV. CDR3 length equals 15 residues. The CDR3 DNA follows: TGTGCCAGCAGCCAATCGAGGCCTAATAGGAATGGCTACACCTTC. Translating it yields CASSQSRPNRNGYTF.

Comment on this clonotype: This may come from a read error, since a much larger clone is one base off. The genes are TRBV10-3 and TRBJ2-7; 7 bases are shared with TRBD1. CDR3 length equals 13 residues. Germline CDR1 ENHRY, CDR2 SYGVKD. In DNA form, the CDR3 reads TGTGCCATCAACGAACAGGGGAATCGCGAGCTGTACTTC. Protein product: CAINEQGNRELYF.

In this sample, this clonotype turned up many times. This chain joins TRBV29-1 and TRBJ1-4, with 7 nucleotides matching TRBD1. V dropped 7 bases and J dropped 8; count of bases not matched to a gene: 7. Germline V gene data show CDR1 as SQVTM and CDR2 as ANQGSEA. The CDR3 consists of 12 residues. DNA of the CDR3: TGCAGCGCGATGACAGGGAGGGAAAAACTGTTTTTT. Its translation: CSAMTGREKLFF.

The chain employs TRBV3-1 and TRBJ1-2; TRBD1 matches at 10 bases. The germline gives CDR1 LGHDT, CDR2 YNNKEL (reference sequence). Unmatched junction bases numbered 3, after V lost 3 bases and J lost 2 bases. The CDR3 runs 15 residues. CDR3: CASSHSDRGNYGYTF. The CDR3 nucleotides are TGTGCCAGCAGCCATTCGGACAGGGGGAACTATGGCTACACCTTC.

This clonotype occurred many times. This chain uses TRBV29-1 with TRBJ1-1, with TRBD1 matching 7 bases. Losses at the gene ends were 6 bases for V and 1 base for J; bases not matched to a gene: 17. The CDR3 totals 17 residues. Germline CDR1 SQVTM, CDR2 ANQGSEA. CDR3 loop: CSVLSHPGQRTNTEAFF. CDR3 bases: TGCAGCGTCTTATCACACCCGGGACAGAGGACGAACACTGAAGCTTTCTTT.

The rearrangement uses TRBV2 and TRBJ2-2; the D is unclear. The CDR3 loop spans 12 amino acids. The V gene lost 6 bases and the J gene lost 7 bases, with 9 bases spanning the gap. The germline gives CDR1 SNHLY, CDR2 FYNNEI. CDR3 residues: CASRLSLGELFF. DNA of the CDR3: TGTGCCAGCAGACTTAGCCTCGGGGAGCTGTTTTTT.

The sample holds a few counts of this clonotype. The CDR3 does not end in the conserved phenylalanine or tryptophan, so this is likely a read error. CDR3 DNA sequence: TGTGCCACCAGTGAGGCGTCGGTTAAGCAGTACGTC. It encodes CATSEASVKQYV. The chain links TRBV24-1 to TRBJ2-1; D not resolved. The J call could be wrong; TRBJ2-7 is a better fit for the DNA end. Per the germline V gene, CDR1 is KGHDR and CDR2 is SFDVKD. The CDR3 is made up of 12 amino acids.

A few counts support this clonotype. The chain has TRBV30 and TRBJ1-1, with D maybe TRBD1 (5 bases). The CDR3 has 14 amino acids. The V and J ends lost 3 bases and 5 bases respectively, with 16 bases between them. The germline V gene has CDR1 GTSNPN and CDR2 SVGIG (reference sequence). The CDR3: CAWSLGSGPTEAFF. DNA of the CDR3: TGTGCCTGGAGCCTGGGCTCAGGGCCGACTGAAGCTTTCTTT.

This chain links TRBV29-1 with TRBJ1-2, with D perhaps matching TRBD1 (6 bases). V was shortened by 3 bases and J by 8 bases, with 10 bases between the two germline ends. Germline CDR1 SQVTM, CDR2 ANQGSEA. The CDR3 loop spans 11 amino acids. CDR3 in DNA: TGCAGCGTTGATGAACAGGGCGGCTACACCTTC. Amino acids: CSVDEQGGYTF.

The chain is built from TRBV6-6 and TRBJ1-4; D might be TRBD1 (6 bases). The CDR3 is made up of 14 amino acids. Between the trimmed V and J ends, which lost 6 bases and 8 bases, there was a span of 16 bases. Germline-derived CDR1 and CDR2 are MNHNY and SVGAGI (reference sequence). The CDR3 sequence is CASRPRTDREKLFF. The CDR3 DNA reads TGTGCCAGCAGACCCCGGACAGACAGAGAAAAACTGTTTTTT.

This clonotype has more than one count but fewer than ten. V is TRBV12-3 or TRBV12-4 and J is TRBJ2-5; D is undetermined. The CDR3 extends over 13 amino acids. V was trimmed by 6 bases and J by 1 base, leaving 9 bases between them. CDR3 DNA sequence: TGTGCCAGCAGGTCAACAGTCCAAGAGACCCAGTACTTC. It is translated as CASRSTVQETQYF.

Only a few counts were recorded for this clonotype. The rearrangement uses TRBV6-6 and TRBJ2-5, with 8 positions matching TRBD1. The CDR3 sequence is 17 residues long. CDR1 is MNHNY, CDR2 SVGAGI, per germline (reference sequence). V was clipped by 0 bases and J by 5 bases; unmatched bases: 11. The CDR3 spells CASSYSSSRGRMETQYF. Here the CDR3 DNA reads TGTGCCAGCAGTTACTCGAGTAGCAGGGGGCGCATGGAGACCCAGTACTTC.

The gene calls are TRBV5-8 and TRBJ2-3; D possibly uses TRBD1 or TRBD2 (5 bases each). V gave up 1 base and J gave up 5 bases, with 17 bases separating them. The CDR3 runs 16 residues. The germline gives CDR1 SGHTS, CDR2 YDEGEE. Written as DNA, the CDR3 is TGTGCCAGCAGCTTGAGTCAGCCCCAGAGGGGAGATACGCAGTATTTT. Translation gives CASSLSQPQRGDTQYF.

This clonotype was seen a handful of times. The chain has TRBV10-3 and TRBJ1-1; 11 nucleotides line up with TRBD1. The J segment lost 2 bases and the V segment lost 3 bases, leaving 8 bases of the junction unmatched. The length of the CDR3 is 17 residues. The germline V gene encodes CDR1 ENHRY and CDR2 SYGVKD. Written as DNA, the CDR3 is TGTGCCATCAGTGATGGACAGGGGGCCGGCTCCAACACTGAAGCTTTCTTT. Its protein product is CAISDGQGAGSNTEAFF.

V usage is TRBV5-1 and J usage is TRBJ1-1; D may be TRBD1 (5 bases). The CDR3 contains 13 residues. V was clipped by 4 bases and J by 7 bases, with 14 bases between them. CDR1 SGHRS and CDR2 YFSETQ come from the germline V gene. The CDR3 is CASSPSGRIEAFF. CDR3 nucleotide sequence: TGCGCCAGCAGCCCCTCGGGACGAATTGAAGCTTTCTTT. Drawing the rest from reference TRBV5-1 and TRBJ1-1, the complete variable domain is KAGVTQTPRYLIKTRGQQVTLSCSPISGHRSVSWYQQTPGQGLQFLFEYFSETQRNKGNFPGRFSGRQFSNSRSEMNVSTLELGDSALYLCASSPSGRIEAFFGQGTRLTVV.

The rearrangement joins TRBV7-3 to TRBJ2-5, with D perhaps matching TRBD2 (6 bases). The DNA end lines up better with TRBJ2-1; the J call may be wrong. Germline V gene lookup returns CDR1 SGHTA and CDR2 FQGTGA. The CDR3 contains 17 residues. The CDR3 nucleotides read TGTGCCAGCAGCTCCCCACGGGCCGGGAGACCCTACAATGAGCAGTTCTTC. Translating it yields CASSSPRAGRPYNEQFF.

The rearrangement joins TRBV6-5 to TRBJ2-2, with D perhaps TRBD2 (6 bases). The CDR3 totals 15 residues. The ends were cut back, 2 bases at V and 6 bases at J, with 13 bases in the middle. CDR1 is MNHEY, CDR2 SVGAGI, per germline. CDR3 bases: TGTGCCAGCAGTTACGGCAGGTGGGGGGCCGGGGAGCTGTTTTTT. Residues: CASSYGRWGAGELFF.